A single sample is the source of the 9 T cell receptor beta chains below, sequenced in a study of human T cells and chemical hapten exposure. Described time point: patch test 3, about 24 weeks after DPC sensitization. As to treatment: therapeutic diphenylcyclopropenone sensitization with weekly scalp DPC. From the RACE reads, TCRdb called clonotypes with MiXCR, one entry per CDR3 protein. Of 82,000 or so distinct CDR3 sequences listed, 10% to 15% were seen once; the top ten hold 5.7%. Sequenced here: whole blood, sampled in connection with sensitization to the hapten diphenylcyclopropenone (DPC). Receptors originate from a woman between 45 and 65 years old with alopecia areata. Some clones in this sample may be carry-over from other donors' samples.

The CDR3 coding sequence is TGCAGCGTTGAAGCAGGGCTCTATGGCTACACCTTC. Its translation is CSVEAGLYGYTF. This sequence joins TRBV29-1 and TRBJ1-2, with D tentatively TRBD1 (5 bases). V shed 1 base and J shed 4 bases, with 7 bases lying between them. The CDR3 runs 12 residues. CDR1 SQVTM and CDR2 ANQGSEA come from the germline V gene.

The chain uses TRBV18 and TRBJ2-2; D ambiguous. Germline V gene sequence: CDR1 KGHSH, CDR2 LQKENI. Trimming stripped 5 bases from V and 1 base from J, with 11 bases between. This CDR3 region has 15 residues. CDR3 amino acids: CASSGPAGNTGELFF. CDR3 DNA sequence: TGTGCCAGCTCAGGTCCTGCAGGGAACACCGGGGAGCTGTTTTTT.

This chain uses TRBV6-2 or TRBV6-3 with TRBJ1-2, with TRBD1 identical over 9 bases. Germline CDR1 reads MNHEY; CDR2 reads SVGEGT. V was pared by 6 bases and J by 3 bases, with 11 bases of the junction left unmatched. This CDR3 contains 16 residues. CDR3 loop: CASSWGQGGKDYGYTF. The CDR3 DNA sequence: TGTGCCAGCAGCTGGGGACAGGGAGGAAAGGACTATGGCTACACCTTC.

Written as DNA, the CDR3 is TGCAGCGTTGAAGCGACAGGATCCTACGAGCAGTACTTC. This encodes CSVEATGSYEQYF. The chain is built from TRBV29-1 and TRBJ2-7; maybe TRBD1 (6 bases). The CDR3 spans 13 residues. V was shortened by 1 base and J by 1 base, with 8 bases between the two germline ends. Germline V gene data show CDR1 as SQVTM and CDR2 as ANQGSEA.

This clonotype showed up many times. The CDR3 DNA sequence: TGTGCCAGTAGTATAGAGGGCGGGAGGATCTCCTACAATGAGCAGTTCTTC. As protein: CASSIEGGRISYNEQFF. The chain employs TRBV19 and TRBJ2-1, with 8 bases lining up with TRBD2. The trim removed 0 bases at V and 0 bases at J, leaving 4 bases unmatched. The CDR3 is made up of 17 amino acids. In germline, CDR1 is LNHDA, CDR2 SQIVND (reference sequence).

V and J are TRBV5-1 and TRBJ1-1, with 10 positions matching TRBD1. V dropped 7 bases and J dropped 6; count of bases not matched to a gene: 9. The CDR3 length is 14 residues. Germline-derived CDR1 and CDR2 are SGHRS and YFSETQ. The CDR3 nucleotides read TGCGCCAGCTCAACCTCCGGGACAGGGGCTGAAGCTTTCTTT. Translating it yields CASSTSGTGAEAFF.

This clonotype was detected ten times or more. V usage is TRBV6-6 and J usage is TRBJ1-3, with a tentative D call TRBD1 (5 bases). This CDR3 has 16 residues. From germline, CDR1 is MNHNY and CDR2 SVGAGI (reference sequence). The germline V and J ends were trimmed by 2 bases and 4 bases, with 15 bases remaining between them. The CDR3: CASSYGVGAAGNTIYF. DNA of the CDR3: TGTGCCAGCAGTTACGGGGTTGGGGCTGCGGGAAACACCATATATTTT.

This chain uses TRBV20-1 with TRBJ2-3; TRBD2 agrees at 10 bases. The CDR3 runs 14 residues. The ends lost 6 bases at V and 11 bases at J; junction bases unmatched: 14. CDR1 is DFQATT, CDR2 SNEGSKA, per germline (reference sequence). The CDR3 reads CSAPGLALLTGQYF. In nucleotides, the CDR3 is TGCAGTGCCCCGGGACTAGCGTTACTCACGGGGCAGTATTTT.

The chain couples TRBV27 to TRBJ1-2, with D tentatively TRBD1 (6 bases). The CDR3 contains 14 residues. Germline loops: CDR1 MNHEY, CDR2 SMNVEV (reference sequence). The germline V and J ends were trimmed by 4 bases and 6 bases, with 15 bases remaining between them. CDR3 amino acids: CASSSTGTLDGYTF. In DNA form, the CDR3 reads TGTGCCAGCAGTTCCACAGGGACCCTTGATGGCTACACCTTC.